The entry below describes one T cell receptor beta chain. MiXCR, run by TCRdb on the PCR reads, gives a single entry per CDR3 protein. The repertoire holds about 15,000 distinct CDR3 sequences, with 40% to 65% as singletons. The sample originates from a study of tumor-infiltrating lymphocytes in oesophageal squamous cell carcinoma. V was trimmed by 5 bases and J by 6 bases, leaving 17 bases between them. Per the germline V gene, CDR1 is LNHDA and CDR2 is SQIVND (reference sequence). There are 14 residues in the CDR3. The chain links TRBV19 to TRBJ2-7; D assignment may be TRBD1 or TRBD2 (5 bases each). Material for sequencing was esophageal tumor tissue. This sequence was found in a male donor with esophageal squamous cell carcinoma. CDR3 sequence: CASSPGTLIREQYF. CDR3 in DNA: TGTGCCAGTAGTCCCGGGACCCTGATACGCGAGCAGTACTTC.